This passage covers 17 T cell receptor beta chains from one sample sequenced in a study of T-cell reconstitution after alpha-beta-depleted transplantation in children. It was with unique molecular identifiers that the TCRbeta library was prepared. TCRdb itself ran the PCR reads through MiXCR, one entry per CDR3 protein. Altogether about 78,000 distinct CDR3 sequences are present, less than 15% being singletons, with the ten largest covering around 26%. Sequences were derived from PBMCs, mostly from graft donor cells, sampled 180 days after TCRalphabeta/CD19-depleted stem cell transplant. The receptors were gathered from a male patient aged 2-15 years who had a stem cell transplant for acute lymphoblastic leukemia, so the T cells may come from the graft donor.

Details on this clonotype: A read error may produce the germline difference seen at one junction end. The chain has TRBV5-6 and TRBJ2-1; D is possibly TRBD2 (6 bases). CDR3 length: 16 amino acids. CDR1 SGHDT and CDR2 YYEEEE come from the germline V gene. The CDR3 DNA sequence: TGTACCAGCAGCTACGGTCGGGGACTGGGCTACAATGAGCAGTTCTTC. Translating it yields CTSSYGRGLGYNEQFF.

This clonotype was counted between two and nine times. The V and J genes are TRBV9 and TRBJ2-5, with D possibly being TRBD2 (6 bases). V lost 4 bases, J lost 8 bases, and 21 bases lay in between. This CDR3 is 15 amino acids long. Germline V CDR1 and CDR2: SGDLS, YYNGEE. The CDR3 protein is CASSPLAPPQGTQYF. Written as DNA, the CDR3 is TGTGCCAGCAGCCCGCTAGCGCCGCCGCAAGGTACCCAGTACTTC.

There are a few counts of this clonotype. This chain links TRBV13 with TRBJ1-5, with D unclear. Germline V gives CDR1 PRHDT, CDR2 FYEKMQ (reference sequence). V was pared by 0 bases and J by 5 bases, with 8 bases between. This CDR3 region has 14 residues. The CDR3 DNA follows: TGTGCCAGCAGCTTAGGTATCCGTGATCAGCCCCAGCATTTT. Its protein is CASSLGIRDQPQHF. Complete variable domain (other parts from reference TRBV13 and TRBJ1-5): AAGVIQSPRHLIKEKRETATLKCYPIPRHDTVYWYQQGPGQDPQFLISFYEKMQSDKGSIPDRFSAQQFSDYHSELNMSSLELGDSALYFCASSLGIRDQPQHFGDGTRLSIL.

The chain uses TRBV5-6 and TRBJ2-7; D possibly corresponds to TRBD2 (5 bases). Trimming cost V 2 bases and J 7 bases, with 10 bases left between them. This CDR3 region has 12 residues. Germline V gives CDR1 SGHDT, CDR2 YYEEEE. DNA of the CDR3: TGTGCCAGCAGCTTCTCCCCGGGGGAGCAGTACTTC. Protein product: CASSFSPGEQYF.

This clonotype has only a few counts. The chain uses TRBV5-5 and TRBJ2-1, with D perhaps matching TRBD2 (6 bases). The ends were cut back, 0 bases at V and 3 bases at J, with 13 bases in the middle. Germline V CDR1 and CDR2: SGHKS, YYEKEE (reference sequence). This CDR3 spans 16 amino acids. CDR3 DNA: TGTGCCAGCAGCTTGGCCGCGGGGCTTCTCTACAATGAGCAGTTCTTC. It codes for CASSLAAGLLYNEQFF.

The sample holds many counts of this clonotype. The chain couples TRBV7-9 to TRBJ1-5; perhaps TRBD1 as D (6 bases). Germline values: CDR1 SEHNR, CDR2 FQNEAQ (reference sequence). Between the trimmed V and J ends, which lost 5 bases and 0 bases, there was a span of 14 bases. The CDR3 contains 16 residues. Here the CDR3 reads CASSPGQFVSNQPQHF. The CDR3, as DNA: TGTGCCAGCAGCCCCGGACAGTTTGTTAGCAATCAGCCCCAGCATTTT.

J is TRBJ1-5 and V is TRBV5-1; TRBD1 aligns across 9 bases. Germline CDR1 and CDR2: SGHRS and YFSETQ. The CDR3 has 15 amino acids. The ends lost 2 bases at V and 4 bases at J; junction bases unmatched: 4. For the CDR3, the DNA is TGCGCCAGCAGCTTAGGACAGGGGAAGAATCAGCCCCAGCATTTT. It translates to CASSLGQGKNQPQHF.

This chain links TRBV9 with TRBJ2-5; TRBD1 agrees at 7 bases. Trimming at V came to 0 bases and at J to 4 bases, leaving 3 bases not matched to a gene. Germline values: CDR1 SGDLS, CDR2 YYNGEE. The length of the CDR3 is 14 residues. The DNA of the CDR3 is TGTGCCAGCAGCGTAGCTCCAGGGGGAGAGACCCAGTACTTC. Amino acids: CASSVAPGGETQYF.

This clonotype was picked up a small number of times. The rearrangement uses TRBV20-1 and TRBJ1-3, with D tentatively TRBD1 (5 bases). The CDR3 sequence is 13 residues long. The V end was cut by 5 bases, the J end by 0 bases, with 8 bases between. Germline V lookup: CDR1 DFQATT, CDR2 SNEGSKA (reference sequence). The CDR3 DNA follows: TGCAGTGCTGGGGGGGGCTCTGGAAACACCATATATTTT. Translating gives CSAGGGSGNTIYF.

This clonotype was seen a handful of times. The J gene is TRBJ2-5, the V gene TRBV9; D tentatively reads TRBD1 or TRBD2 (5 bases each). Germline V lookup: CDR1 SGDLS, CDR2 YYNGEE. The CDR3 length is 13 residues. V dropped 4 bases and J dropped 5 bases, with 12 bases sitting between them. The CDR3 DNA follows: TGTGCCAGCAGCTCTGGGGGTCGGGAGACCCAGTACTTC. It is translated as CASSSGGRETQYF. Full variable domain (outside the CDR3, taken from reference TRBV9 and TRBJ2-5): DSGVTQTPKHLITATGQRVTLRCSPRSGDLSVYWYQQSLDQGLQFLIQYYNGEERAKGNILERFSAQQFPDLHSELNLSSLELGDSALYFCASSSGGRETQYFGPGTRLLVL.

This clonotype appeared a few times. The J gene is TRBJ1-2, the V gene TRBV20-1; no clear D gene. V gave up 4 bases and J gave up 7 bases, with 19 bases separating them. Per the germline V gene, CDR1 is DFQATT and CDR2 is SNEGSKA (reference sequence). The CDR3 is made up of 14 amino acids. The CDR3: CSANHPSGRGGYTF. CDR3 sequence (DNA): TGCAGTGCTAACCACCCCTCGGGGAGAGGTGGCTACACCTTC.

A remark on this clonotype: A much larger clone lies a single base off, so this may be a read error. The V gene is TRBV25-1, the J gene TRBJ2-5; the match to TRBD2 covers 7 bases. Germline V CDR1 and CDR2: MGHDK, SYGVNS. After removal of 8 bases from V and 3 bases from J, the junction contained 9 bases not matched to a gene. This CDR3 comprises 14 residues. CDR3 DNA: TGTGCCAGCCGTGCAGGCAGCGGGAAAGAGACCCAGTACTTC. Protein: CASRAGSGKETQYF.

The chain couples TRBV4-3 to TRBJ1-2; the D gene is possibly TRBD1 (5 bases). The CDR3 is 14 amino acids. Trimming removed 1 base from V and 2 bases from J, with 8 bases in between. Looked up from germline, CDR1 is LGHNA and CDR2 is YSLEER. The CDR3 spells CASSQGGRNYGYTF. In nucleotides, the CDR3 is TGCGCCAGCAGCCAAGGGGGCAGAAACTATGGCTACACCTTC.

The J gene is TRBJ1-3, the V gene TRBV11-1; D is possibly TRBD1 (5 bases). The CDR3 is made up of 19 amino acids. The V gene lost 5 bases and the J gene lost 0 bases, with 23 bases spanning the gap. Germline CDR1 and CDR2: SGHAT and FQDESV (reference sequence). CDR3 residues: CASSLPGLSKGYSGNTIYF. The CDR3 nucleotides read TGTGCCAGCAGCCTACCGGGACTATCCAAGGGGTACTCTGGAAACACCATATATTTT.

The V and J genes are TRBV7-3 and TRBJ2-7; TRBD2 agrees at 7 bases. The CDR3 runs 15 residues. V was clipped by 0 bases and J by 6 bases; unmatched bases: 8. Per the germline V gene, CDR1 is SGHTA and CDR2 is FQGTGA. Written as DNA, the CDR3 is TGTGCCAGCAGCTTAACTGGACTAGTGCCAGCCGAGCAGTACTTC. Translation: CASSLTGLVPAEQYF.

CDR3 sequence: CASVNLQGSTGELFF. DNA of the CDR3: TGCGCCAGCGTAAATTTACAGGGTAGCACCGGGGAGCTGTTTTTT. The chain is built from TRBV5-1 and TRBJ2-2; D possibly corresponds to TRBD1 (6 bases). Trimming removed 7 bases from V and 4 bases from J, with 17 bases in between. Germline V lookup: CDR1 SGHRS, CDR2 YFSETQ. This CDR3 region has 15 residues.

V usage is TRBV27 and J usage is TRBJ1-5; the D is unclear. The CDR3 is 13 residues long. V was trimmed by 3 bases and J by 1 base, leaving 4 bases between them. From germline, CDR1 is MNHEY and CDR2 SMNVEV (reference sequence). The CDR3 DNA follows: TGTGCCAGCAGTTTCCAGAGCAATCAGCCCCAGCATTTT. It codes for CASSFQSNQPQHF.